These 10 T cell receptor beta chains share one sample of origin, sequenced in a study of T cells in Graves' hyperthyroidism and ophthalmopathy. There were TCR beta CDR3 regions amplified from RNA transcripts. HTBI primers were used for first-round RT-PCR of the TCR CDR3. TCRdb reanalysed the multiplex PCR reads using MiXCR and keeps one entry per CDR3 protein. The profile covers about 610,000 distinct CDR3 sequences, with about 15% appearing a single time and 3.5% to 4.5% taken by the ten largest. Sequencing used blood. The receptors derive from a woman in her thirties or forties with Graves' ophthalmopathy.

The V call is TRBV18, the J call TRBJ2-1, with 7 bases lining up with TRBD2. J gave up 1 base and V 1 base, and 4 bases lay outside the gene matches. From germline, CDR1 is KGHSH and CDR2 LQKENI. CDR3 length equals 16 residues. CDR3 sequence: CASSPRGRESYNEQFF. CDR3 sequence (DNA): TGTGCCAGCTCACCACGGGGGAGGGAATCCTACAATGAGCAGTTCTTC.

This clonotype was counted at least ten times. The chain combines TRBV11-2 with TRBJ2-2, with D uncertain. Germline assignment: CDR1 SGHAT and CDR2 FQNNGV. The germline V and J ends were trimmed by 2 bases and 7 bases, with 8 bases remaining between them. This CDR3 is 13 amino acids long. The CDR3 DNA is TGTGCCAGCAGCTTACAGGACGGCGGGGAGCTGTTTTTT. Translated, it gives CASSLQDGGELFF.

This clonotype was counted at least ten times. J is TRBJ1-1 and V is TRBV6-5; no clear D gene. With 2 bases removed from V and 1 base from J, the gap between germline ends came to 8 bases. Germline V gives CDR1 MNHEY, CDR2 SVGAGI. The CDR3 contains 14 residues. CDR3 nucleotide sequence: TGTGCCAGCAGTTACACTATCCGGAACACTGAAGCTTTCTTT. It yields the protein CASSYTIRNTEAFF.

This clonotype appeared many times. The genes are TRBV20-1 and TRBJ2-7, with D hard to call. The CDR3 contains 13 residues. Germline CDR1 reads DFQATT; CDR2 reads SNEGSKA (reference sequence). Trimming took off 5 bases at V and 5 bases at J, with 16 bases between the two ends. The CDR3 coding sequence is TGCAGTGCTTCCAGACCCCTTAGCAACGAGCAGTACTTC. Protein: CSASRPLSNEQYF.

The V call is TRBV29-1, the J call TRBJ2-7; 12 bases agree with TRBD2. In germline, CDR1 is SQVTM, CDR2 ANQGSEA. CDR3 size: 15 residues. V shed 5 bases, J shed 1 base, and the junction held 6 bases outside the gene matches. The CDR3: CSVILAGGLSYEQYF. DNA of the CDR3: TGCAGCGTTATCCTAGCGGGAGGGCTTTCCTACGAGCAGTACTTC.

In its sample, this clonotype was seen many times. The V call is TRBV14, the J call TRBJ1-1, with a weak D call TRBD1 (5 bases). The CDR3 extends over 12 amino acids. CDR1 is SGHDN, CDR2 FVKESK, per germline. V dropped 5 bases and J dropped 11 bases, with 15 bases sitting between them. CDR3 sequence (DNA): TGTGCCAGCAGCATCGGGGGGATGGGGGCTTTCTTT. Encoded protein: CASSIGGMGAFF.

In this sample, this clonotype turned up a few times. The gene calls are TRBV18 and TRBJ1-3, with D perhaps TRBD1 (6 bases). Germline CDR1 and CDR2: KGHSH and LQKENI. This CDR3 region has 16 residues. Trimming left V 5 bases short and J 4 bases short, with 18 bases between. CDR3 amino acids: CASSSLQGSSGNTIYF. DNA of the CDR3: TGTGCCAGCTCATCTCTACAGGGATCGTCGGGAAACACCATATATTTT. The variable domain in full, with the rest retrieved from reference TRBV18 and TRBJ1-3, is NAGVMQNPRHLVRRRGQEARLRCSPMKGHSHVYWYRQLPEEGLKFMVYLQKENIIDESGMPKERFSAEFPKEGPSILRIQQVVRGDSAAYFCASSSLQGSSGNTIYFGEGSWLTVV.

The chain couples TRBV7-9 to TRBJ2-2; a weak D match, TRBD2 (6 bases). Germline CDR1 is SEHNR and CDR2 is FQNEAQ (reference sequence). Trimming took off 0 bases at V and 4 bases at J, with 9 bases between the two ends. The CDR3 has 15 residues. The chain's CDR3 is CASSLALGGTGELFF. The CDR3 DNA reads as TGTGCCAGCAGCTTAGCGCTCGGGGGCACCGGGGAGCTGTTTTTT.

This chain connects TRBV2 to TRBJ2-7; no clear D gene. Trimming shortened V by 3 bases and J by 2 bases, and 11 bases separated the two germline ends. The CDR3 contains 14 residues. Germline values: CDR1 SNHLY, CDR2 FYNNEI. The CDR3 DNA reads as TGTGCCAGCAGTGATCCGATTAAAACCTACGAGCAGTACTTC. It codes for CASSDPIKTYEQYF. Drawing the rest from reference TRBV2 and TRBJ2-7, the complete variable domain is EPEVTQTPSHQVTQMGQEVILRCVPISNHLYFYWYRQILGQKVEFLVSFYNNEISEKSEIFDDQFSVERPDGSNFTLKIRSTKLEDSAMYFCASSDPIKTYEQYFGPGTRLTVT.

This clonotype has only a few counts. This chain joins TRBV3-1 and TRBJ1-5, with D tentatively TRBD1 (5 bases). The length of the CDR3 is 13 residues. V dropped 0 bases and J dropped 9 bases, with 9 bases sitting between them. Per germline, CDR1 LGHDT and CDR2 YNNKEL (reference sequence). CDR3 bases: TGTGCCAGCAGCCAAGATTGGGGCCTGCCCCAGCATTTT. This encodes CASSQDWGLPQHF. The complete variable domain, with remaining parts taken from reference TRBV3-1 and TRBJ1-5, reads DTAVSQTPKYLVTQMGNDKSIKCEQNLGHDTMYWYKQDSKKFLKIMFSYNNKELIINETVPNRFSPKSPDKAHLNLHINSLELGDSAVYFCASSQDWGLPQHFGDGTRLSIL.